This is a list of T cell receptor beta chains from one sample in a study of radiotherapy plus CTLA-4 blockade in lung cancer. The data were produced by immunoSEQ multiplex PCR, yet TCRdb's version contains in-frame clones alone and is incomplete. The sample carries tens of thousands of clones, around 80% recorded once. The material was peripheral blood, obtained from a patient treated with radiotherapy plus ipilimumab. These receptors all stem from a human donor with non-small cell lung cancer who had a partial response to radiotherapy plus ipilimumab. CDR3s include the opening cysteine and the closing phenylalanine or tryptophan.

TRBV2	TRBJ1-4	16	CASSNRARAGGEKLFF
TRBV4-3	TRBJ2-5	15	CASSPGDNTQETQYF
TRBV5-1	TRBJ2-2	14	CASSRGLDTGELFF
TRBV19	TRBJ1-1	15	CASSIDIQMNTEAFF
TRBV11-2	TRBJ2-2	13	CASSWAGTGELFF
TRBV6-1	TRBJ1-4	13	CATTGATNEKLFF
TRBV6-1	TRBJ2-1	15	CASSDRGSSYNEQFF
TRBV29-1	TRBJ2-2	14	CSADRGSNTGELFF
TRBV5-1	TRBJ2-1	18	CASSLAGLAGENYNEQFF
TRBV7-9	TRBJ2-3	15	CASSLGLAGTDTQYF
TRBV6-1	TRBJ2-7	13	CASSEGWLTNIHF
TRBV10-3	TRBJ1-3	16	CAISEYGTTSGNTIYF
TRBV7-2	TRBJ2-3	16	CASSSWSLGDTDTQYF
TRBV29-1	TRBJ1-1	13	CSVALRGLAEAFF
TRBV5-5	TRBJ2-4	15	CASSTPDRRGDIQYF
TRBV6-5	TRBJ1-1	15	CASSYYREIRTEAFF
TRBV5-6	TRBJ2-3	17	CASSPTRGPLNTDTQYF
TRBV7-8	TRBJ2-7	15	CASSLAPDRVSEQYF
TRBV10-3	TRBJ2-7	13	CATSDRGGVEQYF
TRBV6-5	TRBJ2-1	14	CASSRDYPYNEQFF
TRBV6-5	TRBJ2-1	13	CASSYSTSNEQFF
TRBV9	TRBJ2-7	14	CASSAGTDPYEQYF
TRBV15	TRBJ2-1	13	CATSRDGYNEQFF
TRBV7-2	TRBJ2-3	14	CASSLGGTPDTQYF
TRBV5-6	TRBJ2-6	17	CASSLDQLNSGANVLTF
TRBV6-1	TRBJ2-7	13	CASKQTGSYEQYF
TRBV18	TRBJ1-6	15	CASSRSGENNSPLHF
TRBV13	TRBJ2-1	16	CASSREWTGIYNEQFF
TRBV7-2	TRBJ1-6	14	CASSPADVNSPLHF
TRBV11-2	TRBJ2-1	13	CASSHQGRNEQFF
TRBV1	TRBJ2-1	17	CTSSLSWAAGSPHEQFF
TRBV7-3	TRBJ2-1	15	CASSLSPSGNNEQFF
TRBV27	TRBJ1-3	17	CASSSSGTGVYGNTIYF
TRBV9	TRBJ2-1	12	CASGRPGNEQFF
TRBV30	TRBJ1-5	15	CAWSAQGQGNQPQHF
TRBV5-1	TRBJ1-4	14	CASSLGGGNEKLFF
TRBV30	TRBJ1-6	14	CAWSAGSGVETLHF
TRBV5-1	TRBJ1-5	14	CASSLEAGNQPQHF
TRBV28	TRBJ2-7	14	CASRRQRSSYEQYF
TRBV7-6	TRBJ2-5	15	CASSPQRGAQETQYF
TRBV11-2	TRBJ2-7	17	CASSLGVGLAGRYEQYF